These 3 T cell receptor beta chains were all obtained from the same sample, sequenced in a study of cytomegalovirus exposure and HLA in healthy donors. PCR employed 60 Vbeta and 13 Jbeta primers. Profiling relied on immunoSEQ multiplex PCR, and the TCRdb table lists in-frame clones only, not all of them. The repertoire has 180,000 or so clones, roughly 77% of them found once; the top ten carry 1.5% to 2%. The sequencing input was PBMCs. Source of these receptors: a woman aged 25 to 39 in good health and CMV-seronegative.

This chain links TRBV4-1 with TRBJ2-7, with 8 nucleotides matching TRBD2. The junction had 12 bases not matched to a gene; V was cut back by 4 bases and J by 1 base. CDR1 and CDR2 (germline): MGHRA, YSYEKL. CDR3 size: 17 residues. CDR3 amino acids: CASSPSAGGGSSYEQYF. The CDR3 coding sequence is TGCGCCAGCAGCCCCTCCGCGGGGGGCGGCTCATCCTACGAGCAGTACTTC.

The chain couples TRBV5-1 to TRBJ1-2; unclear D gene. Germline CDR1 and CDR2: SGHRS and YFSETQ. The CDR3 spans 14 residues. V lost 0 bases to trimming and J lost 7 bases, with 13 bases between them. CDR3 sequence (DNA): TGCGCCAGCAGCTTGGGGCAGTCCCCGGGTGGCTACACCTTC. Amino acids: CASSLGQSPGGYTF.

The rearrangement uses TRBV30 and TRBJ1-2; a weak D match, TRBD1 (5 bases). Germline values: CDR1 GTSNPN, CDR2 SVGIG (reference sequence). The V end was cut by 3 bases, the J end by 4 bases, with 24 bases between. There are 17 residues in the CDR3. CDR3 amino acids: CAWRGNSGALLSYGYTF. As DNA, the CDR3 is TGTGCCTGGAGGGGTAACAGCGGGGCCTTGTTAAGCTATGGCTACACCTTC.